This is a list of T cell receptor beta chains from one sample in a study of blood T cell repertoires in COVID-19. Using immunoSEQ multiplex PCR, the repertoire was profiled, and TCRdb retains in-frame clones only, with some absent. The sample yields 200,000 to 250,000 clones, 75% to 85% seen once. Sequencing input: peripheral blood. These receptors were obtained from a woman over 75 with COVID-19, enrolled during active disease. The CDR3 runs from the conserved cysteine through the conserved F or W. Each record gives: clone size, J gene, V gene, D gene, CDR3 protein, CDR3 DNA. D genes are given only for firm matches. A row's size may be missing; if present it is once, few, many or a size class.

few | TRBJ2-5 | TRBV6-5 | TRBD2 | CASTQRGGFQETQYF | TGTGCCAGCACCCAACGGGGGGGCTTCCAAGAGACCCAGTACTTC
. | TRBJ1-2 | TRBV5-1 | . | CASSLPTDGYTF | TGCGCCAGCAGCCTTCCTACGGATGGCTACACCTTC
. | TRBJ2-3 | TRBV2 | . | CASKARGPTDTQYF | TGTGCCAGCAAGGCGCGGGGGCCCACAGATACGCAGTATTTT
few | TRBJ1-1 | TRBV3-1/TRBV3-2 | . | CASSPLREGTEAFF | TGTGCCAGCAGCCCCCTCCGCGAGGGCACTGAAGCTTTCTTT
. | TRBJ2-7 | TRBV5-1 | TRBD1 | CASSFTGEPPYEQYF | TGCGCCAGCAGCTTTACAGGGGAACCTCCCTACGAGCAGTACTTC
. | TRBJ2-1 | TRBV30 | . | CAWSVRARPDNEQFF | TGTGCCTGGAGTGTACGAGCTAGGCCGGACAATGAGCAGTTCTTC
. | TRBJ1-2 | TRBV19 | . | CAPAATGNYGYTF | TGTGCTCCAGCCGCTACAGGGAACTATGGCTACACCTTC
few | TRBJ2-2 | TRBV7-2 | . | CASSLRGIENTGELFF | TGTGCCAGCAGCTTACGGGGGATTGAGAACACCGGGGAGCTGTTTTTT
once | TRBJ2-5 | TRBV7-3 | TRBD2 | CASSPQGLAGNLETQYF | TGTGCCAGCAGCCCTCAGGGACTAGCGGGAAACTTAGAGACCCAGTACTTC
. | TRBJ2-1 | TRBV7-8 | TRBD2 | CASSLASGGAFEQFF | TGTGCCAGCAGCTTAGCGAGCGGGGGGGCCTTTGAGCAGTTCTTC
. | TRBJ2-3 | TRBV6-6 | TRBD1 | CASSARDRGEHTQYF | TGTGCCAGCAGTGCCCGGGACAGGGGAGAACATACGCAGTATTTT
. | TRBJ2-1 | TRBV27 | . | CASSLLGSSYNEQFF | TGTGCCAGCAGTTTATTGGGCTCTTCCTACAATGAGCAGTTCTTC